This TCR beta chain was identified during a study of T cell responses to AZD1222 COVID-19 vaccine. About the study: Investigators merged groups given second doses at roughly 4 or roughly 12 weeks.

TCRdb's table, derived via immunoSEQ multiplex PCR, lists solely in-frame clones and lacks some. The sample includes about 110,000 clones, about 90% of them seen just once. About this clone: Its antigen is still unknown.

Study results and caveats: The donor cohort was predominantly white British with a female majority, and clonal diversity may have been underestimated.

The CDR3 length is 15 residues. V lost 2 bases, J lost 1 base, and 11 bases lay in between. CDR1 MNHEY and CDR2 SVGEGT come from the germline V gene. The sample was peripheral blood, taken on day 0 of AZD1222 vaccination. The chain is built from TRBV6-2 or TRBV6-3 and TRBJ1-1; TRBD1 is a possible D gene (5 bases). This sequence was found in an adult in good health. This CDR3 reads CASSYGWGENTEAFF. Here the CDR3 DNA reads TGTGCCAGCAGTTACGGTTGGGGGGAGAACACTGAAGCTTTCTTT.